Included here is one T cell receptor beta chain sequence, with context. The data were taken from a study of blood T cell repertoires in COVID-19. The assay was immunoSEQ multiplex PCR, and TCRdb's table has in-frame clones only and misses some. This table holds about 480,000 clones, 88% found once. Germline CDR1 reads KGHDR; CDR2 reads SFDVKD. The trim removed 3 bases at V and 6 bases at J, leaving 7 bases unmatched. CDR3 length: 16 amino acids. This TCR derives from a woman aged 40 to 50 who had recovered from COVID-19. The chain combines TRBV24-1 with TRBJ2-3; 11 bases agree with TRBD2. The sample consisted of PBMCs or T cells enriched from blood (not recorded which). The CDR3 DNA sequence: TGTGCCACCAGTGATGTAGGGACTAGCGGAGACGATACGCAGTATTTT. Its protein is CATSDVGTSGDDTQYF.